These 3 T cell receptor beta chains came from one sample sequenced in a study of circulating CD8 cells and anti-PD-1 response in melanoma. Each library started from roughly 15 ng of total RNA using the QIAseq Immune Repertoire TCR panel. Each CDR3 protein is one row after TCRdb ran MiXCR on the reads. The repertoire holds approximately 490 distinct CDR3 sequences, with 7.5% to 9.5% as singletons. Sorting of live CD3+CD8+TCRalphabeta+ cells by PD-1 and/or TIGIT gave four subsets. Sequenced here: CD8+ T cells from PBMCs, sampled at baseline or after one month of anti-PD-1 therapy (not recorded which). Receptor source: a human donor with melanoma.

By its share, this clonotype is large. The CDR3 spells CASSTQTGLQSGYTF. CDR3 DNA sequence: TGTGCCAGCAGTACACAAACAGGGCTGCAATCTGGCTACACCTTC. The rearrangement joins TRBV12-3 or TRBV12-4 to TRBJ1-2; D may be TRBD1 (6 bases). V was trimmed by 5 bases and J by 7 bases, leaving 20 bases between them. There are 15 residues in the CDR3.

By sample fraction, this clonotype is medium-sized (0.01 to 0.1%). The genes are TRBV19 and TRBJ2-1; 11 nucleotides agree with TRBD2. Germline-derived CDR1 and CDR2 are LNHDA and SQIVND (reference sequence). V trimming: 5 bases; J trimming: 3 bases; junction bases outside the gene matches: 3. CDR3 size: 15 residues. CDR3 bases: TGTGCCAGTAGTTTGACTAGCGGGGACTACAATGAGCAGTTCTTC. Residues: CASSLTSGDYNEQFF. Based on the CDR3 plus reference TRBV19 and TRBJ2-1, the full variable domain is DGGITQSPKYLFRKEGQNVTLSCEQNLNHDAMYWYRQDPGQGLRLIYYSQIVNDFQKGDIAEGYSVSREKKESFPLTVTSAQKNPTAFYLCASSLTSGDYNEQFFGPGTRLTVL.

By its share, this clonotype is large (0.1 to 1%). The V call is TRBV7-2, the J call TRBJ2-7; D not certain. CDR3 size: 14 residues. With 8 bases removed from V and 3 bases from J, the gap between germline ends came to 17 bases. Germline CDR1 SGHTA, CDR2 FQGNSA. Written as DNA, the CDR3 is TGTGCCAGCCCCTTTCTAACGGTTCTCTACGAGCAGTACTTC. Translating gives CASPFLTVLYEQYF. The whole variable domain, filled in from reference TRBV7-2 and TRBJ2-7, reads GAGVSQSPSNKVTEKGKDVELRCDPISGHTALYWYRQSLGQGLEFLIYFQGNSAPDKSGLPSDRFSAERTGGSVSTLTIQRTQQEDSAVYLCASPFLTVLYEQYFGPGTRLTVT.